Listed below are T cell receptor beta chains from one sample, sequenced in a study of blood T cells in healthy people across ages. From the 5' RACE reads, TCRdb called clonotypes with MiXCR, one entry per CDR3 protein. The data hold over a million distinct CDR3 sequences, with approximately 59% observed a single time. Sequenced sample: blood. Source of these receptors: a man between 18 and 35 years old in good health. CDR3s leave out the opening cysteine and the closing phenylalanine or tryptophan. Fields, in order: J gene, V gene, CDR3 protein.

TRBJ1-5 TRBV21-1 ASNTPRGNQPQH
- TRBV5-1 ASSLGISGPFYDEQY
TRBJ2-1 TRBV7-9 ASSPPLGTWYTEQF
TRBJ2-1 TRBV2 ASSWTSGAMENEQF
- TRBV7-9 ASSLLQGVGDEQY
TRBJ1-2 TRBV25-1 ASTEGVPPYGYT
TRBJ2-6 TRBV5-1 ASSSWVESTGANVLT
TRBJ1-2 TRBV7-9 ASSSGTGGALDYGHT
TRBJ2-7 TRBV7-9 ASSLNDASYEQY
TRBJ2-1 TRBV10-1 ASSGTLWDEQF
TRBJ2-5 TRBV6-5 ASSYSNGNQY
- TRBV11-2 ASSLTSETQY
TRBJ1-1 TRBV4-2 AAGGDKYTEAF
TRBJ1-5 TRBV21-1 ASSMTGVNQPQH
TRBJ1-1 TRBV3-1 ASSQNREAF
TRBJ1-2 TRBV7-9 ASSKSLADYGYT
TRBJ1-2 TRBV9 ASSGTNIYGYT
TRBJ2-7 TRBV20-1 SAGTFFQGYEQY
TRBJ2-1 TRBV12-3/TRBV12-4 ASSYGYRGSYNEQF
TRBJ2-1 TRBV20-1 SARRPPNLNEQF
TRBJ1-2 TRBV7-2 ASSFTDSFNYGYT
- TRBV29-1 SVEEEPYNEQY
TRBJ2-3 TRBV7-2 ASTLTGAGYTDTQY
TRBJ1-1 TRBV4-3 ASSQTSITEAF
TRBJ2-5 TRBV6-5 ASIASGSVQETQY
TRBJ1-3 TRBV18 ASSPRSGYGNTIY
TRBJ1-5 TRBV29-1 SVGLGDSRQPQH
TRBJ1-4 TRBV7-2 ASSGSLSPPDEKLF
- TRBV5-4 ASSWAAGGPGEQY
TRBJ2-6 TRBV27 ATLDFDSSGANVLT
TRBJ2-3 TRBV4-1 ASSQFGGLRRTDTQY
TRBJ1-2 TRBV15 ATSRGSYGYT
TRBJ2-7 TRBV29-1 SGVVGGEQY
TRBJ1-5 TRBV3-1 ASSQAGSRNQPQH
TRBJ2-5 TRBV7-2 ASSLTPGLAGQETQY
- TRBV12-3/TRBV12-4 ASSHPRTGYREQY
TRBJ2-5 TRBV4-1 ASSQVAFLETQY
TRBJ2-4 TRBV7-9 ASSLDRTGLAKNIQY
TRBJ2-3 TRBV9 ASSSPGGTLSADTQY
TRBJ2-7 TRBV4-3 ASSQRSTGASYEQY
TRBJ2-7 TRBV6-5 ASRPGLAGHHEQY
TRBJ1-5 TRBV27 ASSLGGTLPQH
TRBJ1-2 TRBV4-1 ASSQTNTGQNYGYT
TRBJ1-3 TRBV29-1 SVAGERNGNTIY
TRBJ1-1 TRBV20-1 SAGKDTEAF
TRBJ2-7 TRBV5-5 ASGIYRDYYEQY
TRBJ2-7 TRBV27 ASTFTTGGPYEQY
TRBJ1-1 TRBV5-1 ASSLEVRNTEAF
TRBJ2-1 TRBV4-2 ASSQVGLAGGSTQRNEQF
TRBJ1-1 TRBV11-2 ASRGTAWGTEAF
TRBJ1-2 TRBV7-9 ASSSGMGVAYGYT
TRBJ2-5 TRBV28 ASSFVRTETQY
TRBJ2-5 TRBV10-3 AIASGTETQY
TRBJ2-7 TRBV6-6 ASSALGTGGSYEQY
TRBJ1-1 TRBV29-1 SVVGDRGKYTEAF